Shown below are 8 T cell receptor beta chains from a single sample sequenced in a study of blood T cell repertoires in COVID-19 (dated by TCRdb to about 2020). Preparation of the library involved the immunoSEQ multiplex PCR assay. The table was pulled from immuneACCESS by TCRdb, which kept in-frame rearrangements only. Such tables lose some clones; where checked, under half of the loss comes from unresolved V genes, and the rest has no known cause. This sample gives around 330,000 clones in total; around 88% of them show up just once. Jointly, the top ten make up 1.5% to 2% of the sample. Sequenced material: peripheral blood. The receptors were sampled from a woman aged 30 to 39 with COVID-19, enrolled during active disease.

This chain connects TRBV6-2 or TRBV6-3 to TRBJ2-7, with D perhaps matching TRBD2 (5 bases). CDR1 and CDR2 from the germline V gene are MNHEY and SVGEGT. Trimming took 4 bases from V and 5 from J, leaving 15 bases between them. This CDR3 has 14 residues. The CDR3 region is CASSLDWGRDEQYF. DNA for the CDR3: TGTGCCAGCAGTTTGGACTGGGGTCGGGACGAGCAGTACTTC.

V gene TRBV19 combines with J gene TRBJ2-6; TRBD1 matches at 8 bases. The CDR3 length is 19 residues. The germline V gene has CDR1 LNHDA and CDR2 SQIVND (reference sequence). The trim removed 3 bases at V and 2 bases at J, leaving 12 bases unmatched. CDR3 sequence (DNA): TGTGCCAGTAGTATTGTTCGTGGACAGGGTACAACTGGGGCCAACGTCCTGACTTTC. Translating gives CASSIVRGQGTTGANVLTF.

V gene TRBV7-3 combines with J gene TRBJ2-3; D perhaps matches TRBD2 (6 bases). The germline V and J ends were trimmed by 6 bases and 2 bases, with 9 bases remaining between them. The CDR3 has 13 amino acids. The germline CDR1 and CDR2 sequences are SGHTA and FQGTGA. This CDR3 is CASSRDSTDTQYF. CDR3 DNA sequence: TGTGCCAGCAGTCGGGACTCCACAGATACGCAGTATTTT.

The V call is TRBV27, the J call TRBJ1-2, with 7 bases aligning to TRBD1. This CDR3 region has 18 residues. The V gene end was trimmed by 0 bases and the J gene end by 4 bases; junction bases not matched to a gene: 14. The V gene's germline CDR1 is MNHEY and CDR2 SMNVEV (reference sequence). In DNA, the CDR3 is TGTGCCAGCAGTTTATCGGCTCTAGAGGGGGCATTTTCCTATGGCTACACCTTC. This encodes CASSLSALEGAFSYGYTF.

The rearrangement joins TRBV28 to TRBJ1-5; a possible D gene is TRBD1 (5 bases). This CDR3 has 14 residues. With 3 bases removed from V and 9 bases from J, the gap between germline ends came to 15 bases. The germline V gene encodes CDR1 MDHEN and CDR2 SYDVKM. CDR3 DNA: TGTGCCAGCAGTTTCCGGGAGGGGTCACGGCCCCAGCATTTT. Translated: CASSFREGSRPQHF.

This clone was seen once. V gene TRBV6-1 combines with J gene TRBJ1-1, with D unclear. Trimming removed 4 bases from V and 0 bases from J, with 21 bases in between. Germline lookup yields CDR1 MNHNS and CDR2 SASEGT. CDR3 length: 18 amino acids. The CDR3 DNA reads TGTGCCAGCAGTGTATTATCCACGGGTGGCCTAATGAACACTGAAGCTTTCTTT. It encodes CASSVLSTGGLMNTEAFF.

The CDR3 loop is CASSPRESPLHF. The CDR3 DNA reads as TGCGCCAGCAGCCCCAGGGAATCACCCCTCCACTTT. The chain combines TRBV5-1 with TRBJ1-6, with D perhaps TRBD1 (5 bases). CDR1 is SGHRS, CDR2 YFSETQ, per germline. Trimming pared 4 bases from V and 10 bases from J, leaving 9 bases between. The CDR3 length is 12 residues.

The chain carries TRBV5-4 and TRBJ2-3; D remains unclear. CDR3 length: 13 amino acids. Trimming stripped 0 bases from V and 4 bases from J, with 6 bases between. The germline V gene has CDR1 SGHNT and CDR2 YYREEE (reference sequence). DNA of the CDR3: TGTGCCAGCAGCTTGGACAGTGCAGATACGCAGTATTTT. This translates into CASSLDSADTQYF.